Listed below are T cell receptor beta chains from one sample, sequenced in a study of cytomegalovirus exposure and HLA in healthy donors. The method was immunoSEQ multiplex PCR; TCRdb's version includes in-frame clones alone and lacks a portion of them. The table has approximately 300,000 clones, about nine tenths seen once. Input material: PBMCs. Source of these receptors: a woman aged 18-29 years in good health and CMV-seronegative. Each CDR3 is given with its conserved first and last residue. The D gene is left open where the match is weak. Some rows mark clone size as missing; the rest say once, few, many or name a class of expanded clone.

d_call,v_call,clone_size,j_call,cdr3_aa,cdr3_nt
-,TRBV18,-,TRBJ2-7,CASSPLGSDYEQYF,TGTGCCAGCTCACCACTCGGGAGTGACTACGAGCAGTACTTC
TRBD1,TRBV28,-,TRBJ2-7,CASSPTPGTGGFEQYF,TGTGCCAGCAGCCCAACTCCCGGGACAGGGGGGTTCGAGCAGTACTTC
-,TRBV19,-,TRBJ2-3,CASSPGPGADTQYF,TGTGCCAGTAGTCCAGGGCCAGGGGCAGATACGCAGTATTTT
-,TRBV29-1,once,TRBJ2-2,CSVEEGTPTFTGELFF,TGCAGCGTTGAAGAGGGGACACCCACCTTCACCGGGGAGCTGTTTTTT
-,TRBV7-2,-,TRBJ2-5,CASSLLETQYF,TGTGCCAGCAGTCTATTGGAGACCCAGTACTTC
-,TRBV27,once,TRBJ2-1,CASSINLYGEQFF,TGTGCCAGCAGTATTAATTTGTACGGGGAGCAGTTCTTC
-,TRBV19,-,TRBJ1-2,CASRSGQINYGYTF,TGTGCCAGTAGGAGTGGGCAGATTAACTATGGCTACACCTTC
TRBD2,TRBV27,-,TRBJ2-7,CATGRGGRYEQYF,TGTGCCACCGGGCGGGGGGGACGCTACGAGCAGTACTTC
TRBD2,TRBV4-1,few,TRBJ2-3,CASSQPGSGSGADTQYF,TGCGCCAGCAGCCAACCAGGGAGCGGGAGTGGGGCAGATACGCAGTATTTT
-,TRBV29-1,-,TRBJ2-1,CSGGLIFQGQPPGQFF,TGCAGCGGGGGGTTGATTTTCCAGGGGCAACCACCGGGGCAGTTCTTC
-,TRBV6-5,-,TRBJ2-7,CASSSTPSYEQYF,TGTGCCAGCAGTTCGACTCCTTCCTACGAGCAGTACTTC
TRBD2,TRBV6-4,-,TRBJ2-7,CATRNGTSGRHSYEQYF,TGTGCCACCAGAAATGGGACTAGCGGGCGGCACTCCTACGAGCAGTACTTC
-,TRBV9,-,TRBJ1-5,CASSAGIHNQPQHF,TGTGCCAGCAGCGCCGGGATCCATAATCAGCCCCAGCATTTT
TRBD2,TRBV28,-,TRBJ2-7,CASSLRQGLYYEQYF,TGTGCCAGCAGTTTAAGGCAGGGACTATACTACGAGCAGTACTTC
TRBD2,TRBV7-7,-,TRBJ2-2,CASSPLGGRASGELFF,TGTGCCAGCAGCCCGCTGGGCGGGAGGGCCTCCGGGGAGCTGTTTTTT
TRBD1,TRBV5-3,-,TRBJ1-4,CARGDRVEKLFF,TGTGCCAGAGGGGACAGGGTTGAAAAACTGTTTTTT
-,TRBV6-1,-,TRBJ2-7,CASRREIDYEQYF,TGTGCCAGCAGGAGGGAAATAGACTACGAGCAGTACTTC
-,TRBV9,once,TRBJ2-5,CASSVGDSQETQYF,TGTGCCAGCAGCGTGGGGGACTCCCAAGAGACCCAGTACTTC
TRBD2,TRBV9,-,TRBJ2-1,CASSVGYSGSNEQFF,TGTGCCAGCAGCGTAGGGTATAGCGGGAGCAATGAGCAGTTCTTC
TRBD2,TRBV19,-,TRBJ2-5,CASSMSRTSEQETQYF,TGTGCCAGTAGTATGTCAAGGACTAGCGAACAAGAGACCCAGTACTTC
TRBD1,TRBV7-9,-,TRBJ1-2,CASSADRVKGYTF,TGTGCCAGCAGCGCCGACAGGGTAAAGGGCTACACCTTC
TRBD1,TRBV18,few,TRBJ1-4,CASSSGTGDEKLFF,TGTGCCAGCTCTTCCGGGACAGGGGATGAAAAACTGTTTTTT
TRBD1,TRBV5-4,-,TRBJ1-1,CASSPRQGMNTEAFF,TGTGCCAGCAGCCCCAGACAGGGAATGAACACTGAAGCTTTCTTT
TRBD1,TRBV25-1,-,TRBJ2-2,CASSVGGQGFLPGELFF,TGTGCCAGCAGTGTCGGGGGACAGGGATTTTTACCCGGGGAGCTGTTTTTT
TRBD2,TRBV6-6,-,TRBJ2-7,CASSLGIREGVYEQYF,TGTGCCAGCAGTTTAGGGATCCGGGAGGGAGTTTACGAGCAGTACTTC
-,TRBV5-4,-,TRBJ2-1,CAGSFPGTGADEQFF,TGTGCCGGCAGCTTTCCCGGGACTGGGGCGGATGAGCAGTTCTTC
-,TRBV15,-,TRBJ1-5,CATSRDQGDGQPQHF,TGTGCCACCAGCAGAGATCAAGGGGATGGTCAGCCCCAGCATTTT